The 20 T cell receptor beta chains presented below share a single source sample, sequenced in a study of CD8 T cells in ankylosing spondylitis. Findings and caveats of the study: Seemingly distinctive of ankylosing spondylitis blood was a TCR beta motif formed by eight highly homologous variants.

TCRdb reprocessed the 5' RACE reads via MiXCR and lists one record per CDR3 protein. This sample carries 500,000 or so distinct CDR3 sequences, less than 6% of them seen once, and the ten largest clones take 3% to 4.5%. Their antigens remain unidentified. Sequenced input: blood, either unsorted or a sorted T cell fraction (not recorded which). The receptors derive from a male donor with ankylosing spondylitis.

This clonotype was found many times. The chain couples TRBV5-1 to TRBJ2-6; no firm D call. V was trimmed by 0 bases and J by 0 bases, leaving 13 bases between them. Per the germline V gene, CDR1 is SGHRS and CDR2 is YFSETQ. The CDR3 has 18 amino acids. The CDR3 protein is CASSLVGQYSSGANVLTF. CDR3 in DNA: TGCGCCAGCAGCTTGGTGGGTCAGTACTCCTCTGGGGCCAACGTCCTGACTTTC. The full variable domain, with the rest looked up from reference TRBV5-1 and TRBJ2-6, is KAGVTQTPRYLIKTRGQQVTLSCSPISGHRSVSWYQQTPGQGLQFLFEYFSETQRNKGNFPGRFSGRQFSNSRSEMNVSTLELGDSALYLCASSLVGQYSSGANVLTFGAGSRLTVL.

The chain recombines TRBV7-8 with TRBJ2-2; 13 bases are a match to TRBD2. Germline-derived CDR1 and CDR2 are SGHVS and FQNEAQ. This CDR3 spans 17 amino acids. V was clipped by 1 base and J by 9 bases; unmatched bases: 8. CDR3 sequence (DNA): TGTGCCAGCAGCTTAGGACTAGCGGGGGGCTTGCGCCGGGAGCTGTTTTTT. It encodes CASSLGLAGGLRRELFF.

In this sample, this clonotype turned up many times. The CDR3 here is CSARDLVQTYQETQYF. CDR3 sequence (DNA): TGCAGTGCTAGAGATCTCGTACAGACGTACCAAGAGACCCAGTACTTC. The chain is built from TRBV20-1 and TRBJ2-5; D is unresolved. Germline-derived CDR1 and CDR2 are DFQATT and SNEGSKA (reference sequence). This CDR3 comprises 16 residues. The V end was cut by 0 bases, the J end by 0 bases, with 14 bases between.

Many counts were recorded for this clonotype. This chain links TRBV11-2 with TRBJ1-2, with D maybe TRBD1 (6 bases). V lost 2 bases and J 4 bases, leaving 11 bases between the germline ends. CDR1 is SGHAT, CDR2 FQNNGV, per germline. This CDR3 has 14 residues. For the CDR3, the DNA is TGTGCCAGCAGCTTACAGACAGGTGGCTATGGCTACACCTTC. Its protein product is CASSLQTGGYGYTF.

The sample holds many counts of this clonotype. V and J are TRBV29-1 and TRBJ2-1; 8 bases are shared with TRBD1. The CDR3 totals 16 residues. J lost 4 bases, V lost 1 base, and 9 bases had no gene match. Germline V gives CDR1 SQVTM, CDR2 ANQGSEA. CDR3 sequence reads: CSVEGIRDRHYNEQFF. CDR3 nucleotides: TGCAGCGTTGAAGGGATCCGGGACAGGCATTACAATGAGCAGTTCTTC.

This clonotype was detected ten times or more. The chain recombines TRBV6-5 with TRBJ1-1, with a weak D call TRBD1 (5 bases). The CDR3 loop spans 16 amino acids. CDR1 is MNHEY, CDR2 SVGAGI, per germline. V was shortened by 3 bases and J by 5 bases, with 19 bases between the two germline ends. The CDR3 DNA reads as TGTGCCAGCAGTTATTGGTCAGGACATGGGGAGACTGAAGCTTTCTTT. Amino acids: CASSYWSGHGETEAFF.

This clonotype occurred once. The chain couples TRBV7-6 to TRBJ2-1; unclear D gene. Trimming cost V 7 bases and J 8 bases, with 12 bases left between them. Germline-derived CDR1 and CDR2 are SGHVS and FNYEAQ. This CDR3 is 12 amino acids long. The chain's CDR3 is CASIFRKDEQFF. DNA for the CDR3: TGTGCCAGCATCTTTCGAAAGGATGAGCAGTTCTTC. Looking up the rest from reference TRBV7-6 and TRBJ2-1 gives the full variable domain: GAGVSQSPRYKVTKRGQDVALRCDPISGHVSLYWYRQALGQGPEFLTYFNYEAQQDKSGLPNDRFSAERPEGSISTLTIQRTEQRDSAMYRCASIFRKDEQFFGPGTRLTVL.

There are many counts of this clonotype. The chain uses TRBV20-1 and TRBJ1-1; D gene ambiguous. Deletions cut 0 bases from V and 4 bases from J, with 12 bases between. Germline V CDR1 and CDR2: DFQATT, SNEGSKA (reference sequence). This CDR3 contains 14 residues. CDR3 region: CSAREPRGGTEAFF. The CDR3 DNA is TGCAGTGCTAGAGAGCCCCGAGGCGGCACTGAAGCTTTCTTT.

This clonotype has at least ten counts. The CDR3 DNA reads as TGCAGTGCTCTTCCGGGACAGAGTCTTCGCCCCTATAATTCACCCCTCCACTTT. It translates to CSALPGQSLRPYNSPLHF. The chain employs TRBV20-1 and TRBJ1-6; 7 bases match TRBD1. The CDR3 has 18 amino acids. Trimming at V came to 5 bases and at J to 2 bases, leaving 15 bases not matched to a gene. CDR1 is DFQATT, CDR2 SNEGSKA, per germline (reference sequence).

This clonotype appeared many times. The chain has TRBV7-2 and TRBJ1-1, with D tentatively TRBD1 (6 bases). Trimming shortened V by 4 bases and J by 1 base, and 10 bases separated the two germline ends. The CDR3 contains 14 residues. Germline CDR1 and CDR2: SGHTA and FQGNSA. In DNA form, the CDR3 reads TGTGCCAGCAGCTCCTACAGGGAGAACACTGAAGCTTTCTTT. It is translated as CASSSYRENTEAFF.

The CDR3 loop reads CSVDLNVGAQYF. The CDR3 nucleotides are TGCAGCGTTGACCTGAACGTCGGGGCGCAGTATTTT. This chain joins TRBV29-1 and TRBJ2-3; the D gene is possibly TRBD2 (5 bases). V was shortened by 3 bases and J by 10 bases, with 14 bases between the two germline ends. The length of the CDR3 is 12 residues. Germline lookup yields CDR1 SQVTM and CDR2 ANQGSEA.

This clonotype was seen at least ten times. The chain joins TRBV11-2 to TRBJ2-5, with TRBD2 identical over 7 bases. From germline, CDR1 is SGHAT and CDR2 FQNNGV. V lost 4 bases and J lost 2; bases outside the gene matches: 7. The CDR3 totals 15 residues. CDR3 loop: CASSSWGTIQETQYF. The CDR3 DNA follows: TGTGCCAGCAGCTCTTGGGGGACTATACAAGAGACCCAGTACTTC.

This clonotype was seen ten or more times. The rearrangement links TRBV12-3 or TRBV12-4 to TRBJ2-5, with TRBD2 matching over 10 bases. The CDR3 contains 15 residues. J was trimmed by 4 bases and V by 2 bases; bases with no gene match: 4. CDR3 DNA: TGTGCCAGCAGTTTATCTAGCGGGAGTTTAGAGACCCAGTACTTC. This gives the protein CASSLSSGSLETQYF.

This clonotype was picked up many times. V usage is TRBV29-1 and J usage is TRBJ1-1; 7 bases fit TRBD1. Germline V CDR1 and CDR2: SQVTM, ANQGSEA. CDR3 length: 14 residues. With V trimmed by 4 bases and J by 4 bases, 9 bases remained unmatched. CDR3 protein: CSVGRDREFTEAFF. The CDR3 DNA reads as TGCAGCGTTGGCCGGGACAGAGAATTCACTGAAGCTTTCTTT.

In its sample, this clonotype was seen many times. The CDR3 reads CASSSGTGEQYF. CDR3 DNA: TGTGCCAGCAGCTCGGGAACAGGGGAACAGTACTTC. V and J are TRBV12-3 or TRBV12-4 and TRBJ2-7, with 7 nucleotides matching TRBD1. There are 12 residues in the CDR3. V lost 6 bases to trimming and J lost 10 bases; unmatched junction nucleotides: 9.

This clonotype was counted only a few times. V usage is TRBV4-1 and J usage is TRBJ2-5, with 8 bases fitting TRBD2. Germline V lookup: CDR1 MGHRA, CDR2 YSYEKL. With 5 bases clipped from V and 7 bases from J, the junction kept 15 bases outside the gene matches. The CDR3 extends over 16 amino acids. The CDR3 reads CASSIPSGPGRVTQYF. The CDR3 DNA reads as TGCGCCAGCAGCATCCCTAGCGGGCCCGGAAGGGTGACCCAGTACTTC.

This clonotype was counted ten times or more. The gene calls are TRBV20-1 and TRBJ2-2; D possibly corresponds to TRBD1 (7 bases). Trimming took 3 bases from V and 5 from J, leaving 13 bases between them. The CDR3 spans 14 residues. Germline lookup yields CDR1 DFQATT and CDR2 SNEGSKA (reference sequence). Here the CDR3 reads CSARVQGRTGELFF. CDR3 DNA sequence: TGCAGTGCTAGGGTACAGGGGAGGACCGGGGAGCTGTTTTTT.

V is TRBV29-1 and J is TRBJ2-7; D is perhaps TRBD1 or TRBD2 (5 bases each). CDR1 is SQVTM and CDR2 is ANQGSEA in the germline V gene. The CDR3 covers 12 residues. V was shortened by 3 bases and J by 5 bases, with 11 bases between the two germline ends. In DNA form, the CDR3 reads TGCAGCGTTGACTGGGGGAAAAACGAGCAGTACTTC. Translated: CSVDWGKNEQYF.

This clonotype was counted many times. The chain uses TRBV5-1 and TRBJ2-7; D unclear. There are 12 residues in the CDR3. Germline V gene lookup returns CDR1 SGHRS and CDR2 YFSETQ. The V and J ends lost 4 bases and 6 bases respectively, with 11 bases between them. CDR3 bases: TGCGCCAGCAGCCGGACGGATACCGAGCAGTACTTC. Its protein product is CASSRTDTEQYF.

This clonotype appeared many times. V is TRBV24-1 and J is TRBJ2-1; D gene unclear. V dropped 4 bases and J dropped 3 bases, with 6 bases sitting between them. This CDR3 region has 13 residues. CDR1 is KGHDR and CDR2 is SFDVKD in the germline V gene. The CDR3 is CATSELDYNEQFF. The DNA for the CDR3 is TGTGCCACCAGTGAGTTGGACTACAATGAGCAGTTCTTC.